These T cell receptor beta chains were read from a single sample in a study of graft-versus-host responses after intestinal transplantation. The data were produced by immunoSEQ multiplex PCR, yet TCRdb's version contains in-frame clones alone and is incomplete. The sample consists of 2,000 to 2,500 clones, about 93% of them appearing once. The material sequenced was PBMCs, taken less than 20 days after intestinal transplant. All receptors derive from a human patient who received an intestinal transplant, so some T cells may come from the graft donor. Each CDR3 is given with its conserved first and last residue. D genes are given only for firm matches. Only part of the rows carry a size: once, few, many, or a class if the clone is expanded.

V gene	clone size	J gene	D gene	CDR3 DNA	CDR3 protein
TRBV28	.	TRBJ1-4	TRBD1	TGTGCCAGCACCCACCAGGGGGGATCTAATGAAAAACTGTTTTTT	CASTHQGGSNEKLFF
TRBV21-1	.	TRBJ1-5	.	TGTGCCAGCAGTTTGGCATTAGCTACTTGGCATCATCAGCCCCAGCATTTT	CASSLALATWHHQPQHF
TRBV10-3	.	TRBJ2-5	TRBD1	TGTGCTACTGCACAGGAGACAGGGCAAGAGACCCAGTACTTC	CATAQETGQETQYF
TRBV7-8	once	TRBJ2-1	TRBD2	TGTGCCAGCAGCTTAGCCCCTGGGGGGGAATGGAACAATGAGCAGTTCTTC	CASSLAPGGEWNNEQFF
TRBV7-3	.	TRBJ2-1	TRBD2	TGTGCCAGCACCTTAAGCGGGGGGACCTACAATGGGCAGTTCTTC	CASTLSGGTYNGQFF
TRBV19	.	TRBJ2-7	TRBD2	TGTGCCAGTAGTTTCCGGGAGGTTCCCTACGAGCAGTACTTC	CASSFREVPYEQYF
TRBV7-9	few	TRBJ2-7	TRBD2	TGTGCCAGCAGCTGGGGACTAGCGGGGATCTACGAGCAGTACTTC	CASSWGLAGIYEQYF
TRBV4-1	few	TRBJ2-3	TRBD2	TGCGCCAGCAGCCCGATAGCGGGGTCAGATACGCAGTATTTT	CASSPIAGSDTQYF
TRBV7-2	.	TRBJ2-5	.	TGTGCCAGCAGCTTATACGGGGGACTGGAAGAGACCCAGTACTTC	CASSLYGGLEETQYF
TRBV15	once	TRBJ2-5	.	TGTGCCACCAGCAGTTCACCGGGACTGGCTCAAGAGACCCAGTACTTC	CATSSSPGLAQETQYF
TRBV30	.	TRBJ2-7	.	TGTGCCTGGAGTCCGACATCCTACGAGCAGTACTTC	CAWSPTSYEQYF
TRBV30	.	TRBJ1-6	TRBD1	TGTGCCTGGAGTGTACGGGACAGTAATTCACCCCTCCACTTT	CAWSVRDSNSPLHF
TRBV27	few	TRBJ1-5	.	TGTGCCAGCAGTTTGTGGGCAAATCAGCCCCAGCATTTT	CASSLWANQPQHF
TRBV7-2	.	TRBJ2-7	.	TGTGCCAGCAGCTTAGACAGGGTGGGCGAGCAGTACTTC	CASSLDRVGEQYF
TRBV21-1	.	TRBJ2-3	.	TGTGCCAGCAGAGGCTACCGGGAGCGTTTCCTAACAGATACGCAGTATTTT	CASRGYRERFLTDTQYF
TRBV28	.	TRBJ2-7	TRBD2	TGTGCCAGCGGACTAGCGGGACGCGAGCAGTACTTC	CASGLAGREQYF
TRBV12-2	.	TRBJ1-1	.	TGTGCAAGTCGCTCCCACCTTCGTCGGGGACAGGGGGTTGGCACTGAAGCTTTCTTT	CASRSHLRRGQGVGTEAFF
TRBV29-1	.	TRBJ2-6	.	TGCAGCGTACAAAGTCGGGCCAACGTCCTGACTTTC	CSVQSRANVLTF
TRBV11-1	.	TRBJ1-4	TRBD1	TGTGCCAGCAGCCGGGGACAGGGGGCCTCCCTTGATGAAAAACTGTTTTTT	CASSRGQGASLDEKLFF
TRBV7-6	.	TRBJ2-1	TRBD2	TGTGCCAGCAGCTTATCTAGCGGGAGGGATGGAACCTACAATGAGCAGTTCTTC	CASSLSSGRDGTYNEQFF
TRBV7-3	.	TRBJ2-2	.	TGTGCCAGCAGCCCCTATAATGACGGGGAGCTGTTTTTT	CASSPYNDGELFF
TRBV28	few	TRBJ1-6	.	TGTGCCAGCAGCACCGTACAGGGAACCATGAATTCACCCCTCCACTTT	CASSTVQGTMNSPLHF
TRBV19	.	TRBJ1-2	.	TGTGCCAGTAGTACGACAGGAGCTAACTATGGCTACACCTTC	CASSTTGANYGYTF
TRBV15	.	TRBJ1-3	TRBD1	TGTGCCACCAGCGCAGACAGGGGGTCTGGAAACACCATATATTTT	CATSADRGSGNTIYF
TRBV4-2	.	TRBJ2-1	.	TGTGCCAGCAGCCAAGATTCGTGGAGGGATGAGCAGTTCTTC	CASSQDSWRDEQFF
TRBV7-9	.	TRBJ1-1	TRBD1	TGTGCCAGCAGCCACAAGACAGGGACTGAAGCTTTCTTT	CASSHKTGTEAFF
TRBV15	once	TRBJ1-1	.	TGTGCCACCAGAGGGGTGATGAACACTGAAGCTTTCTTT	CATRGVMNTEAFF
TRBV9	.	TRBJ2-1	.	TGTGCCAGCAGCGTAGTAGACTCTCCCTCCTACAATGAGCAGTTCTTC	CASSVVDSPSYNEQFF
TRBV7-2	.	TRBJ1-1	TRBD1	TGTGCCAGCAGCCCGAAACAGGGGGCGCGAACTGAAGCTTTCTTT	CASSPKQGARTEAFF
TRBV7-2	.	TRBJ2-7	TRBD2	TGTGCCAGCAGCCCACCAAGCGGGACCGGCGAGCAGTACTTC	CASSPPSGTGEQYF
TRBV5-4	.	TRBJ1-2	.	TGTGCCAGCAGCTTGGCCGGACAGAAGAACTATGGCTACACCTTC	CASSLAGQKNYGYTF
TRBV19	.	TRBJ2-5	TRBD1	TGTGCCAGTAGTATAGCCCAGGGGGCGGAGACCCAGTACTTC	CASSIAQGAETQYF
TRBV28	once	TRBJ2-2	TRBD2	TGTGCCAGCAGTACGCCCGGGACTAGCGGAACCATAACCGGGGAGCTGTTTTTT	CASSTPGTSGTITGELFF
TRBV10-3	.	TRBJ2-5	TRBD1	TGTGCCATCAGTGACAGGGGGCAAGAGACCCAGTACTTC	CAISDRGQETQYF
TRBV9	.	TRBJ2-3	TRBD1	TGTGCCAGCAGCGTAGAGGGGACAGGTCTCACAGATACGCAGTATTTT	CASSVEGTGLTDTQYF
TRBV6-1	.	TRBJ2-1	TRBD2	TGTGCCAGCAGTGAAAGGGGAACGAGACTAGCGGGAGATTATGAGCAGTTCTTC	CASSERGTRLAGDYEQFF
TRBV6-4	few	TRBJ1-2	.	TGTGCCAGCAGTGCGGGGAGTGGCTACACCTTC	CASSAGSGYTF
TRBV2	.	TRBJ2-1	TRBD1	TGTGCCAGCTTAGAAGGGGAACAGGGGTACAATGAGCAGTTCTTC	CASLEGEQGYNEQFF
TRBV7-9	.	TRBJ1-1	TRBD1	TGTGCCAGCAGCCCACCAACAGGGGTCGGCACTGAAGCTTTCTTT	CASSPPTGVGTEAFF
TRBV28	once	TRBJ2-7	.	TGTGCCAGCAGTCCCCCAGGGGGGACGGGGTCCTACGAGCAGTACTTC	CASSPPGGTGSYEQYF
TRBV5-8	.	TRBJ2-7	TRBD1	TGTGCCAACGGACAGGGAATAATCTACGAGCAGTACTTC	CANGQGIIYEQYF